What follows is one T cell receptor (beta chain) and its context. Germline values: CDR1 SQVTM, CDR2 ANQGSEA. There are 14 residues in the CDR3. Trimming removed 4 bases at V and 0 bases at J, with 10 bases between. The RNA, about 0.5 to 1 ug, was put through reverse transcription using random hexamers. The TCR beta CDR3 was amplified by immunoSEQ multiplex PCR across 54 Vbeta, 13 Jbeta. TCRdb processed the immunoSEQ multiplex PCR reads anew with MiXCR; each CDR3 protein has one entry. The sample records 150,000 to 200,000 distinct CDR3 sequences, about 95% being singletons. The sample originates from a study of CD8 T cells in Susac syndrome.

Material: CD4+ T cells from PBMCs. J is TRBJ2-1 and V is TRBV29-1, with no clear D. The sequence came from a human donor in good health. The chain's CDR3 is CSVVRLFSYNEQFF. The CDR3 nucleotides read TGCAGCGTTGTAAGGCTTTTCTCCTACAATGAGCAGTTCTTC.